The clone carrying this TCR beta chain has a handful of counts. Trimming removed 6 bases from V and 3 bases from J, with 9 bases in between. This CDR3 contains 13 residues. These data come from a study of type 1 and type 2 diabetes patients. Study details: From PBMCs, CD4+ and CD8+ T cells were isolated by magnetic microbeads.

Each diabetic donor fulfilled classification criteria for either type 1 or type 2. Donors had no other autoimmune disease or infection in four weeks. Amplification started from genomic DNA. Amplification of the beta chain CDR3 used 30 forward and 13 reverse multiplex primers. TCRdb itself ran the multiplex PCR reads through MiXCR, one entry per CDR3 protein. Seen here are fewer than 300,000 distinct CDR3 sequences, approximately 45% observed once, and the top ten hold roughly 15%. The sequencing input was peripheral blood mononuclear cells (PBMCs). This clonotype was obtained from a man between 18 and 35 years old with type 2 diabetes. The genes are TRBV12-3 or TRBV12-4 and TRBJ2-1; a possible D gene is TRBD2 (5 bases). In DNA, the CDR3 is TGTGCCAGCAGCCGAGCGGACTACAATGAGCAGTTCTTC. Its translation is CASSRADYNEQFF.